This T cell receptor beta chain was sequenced for a study of T cell changes during pregnancy in multiple sclerosis. V lost 4 bases, J lost 3 bases, and 5 bases stayed unmatched. The CDR3 covers 15 residues. Germline V gives CDR1 SEHNR, CDR2 FQNEAQ (reference sequence). The method was immunoSEQ multiplex PCR; TCRdb's version includes in-frame clones alone and lacks a portion of them. The data hold tens of thousands of clones, with over 80% observed a single time. The genes are TRBV7-9 and TRBJ1-2, with 10 positions matching TRBD1. The sample consisted of peripheral blood, taken after pregnancy. The TCR was taken from a female donor with multiple sclerosis, enrolled in a pregnancy study. The CDR3 coding sequence is TGTGCCAGCAGCTCCGCCGGACAGGGGGACTATGGCTACACCTTC. Protein: CASSSAGQGDYGYTF.